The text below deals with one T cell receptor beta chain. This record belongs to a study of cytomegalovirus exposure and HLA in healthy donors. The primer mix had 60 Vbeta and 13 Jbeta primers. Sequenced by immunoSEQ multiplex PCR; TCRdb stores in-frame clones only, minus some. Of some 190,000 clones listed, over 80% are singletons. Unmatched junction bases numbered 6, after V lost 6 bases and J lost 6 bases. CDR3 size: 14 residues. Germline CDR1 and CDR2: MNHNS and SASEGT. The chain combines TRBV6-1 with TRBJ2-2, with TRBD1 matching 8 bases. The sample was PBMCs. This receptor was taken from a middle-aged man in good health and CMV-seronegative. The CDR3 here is CASRNRGEAGELFF. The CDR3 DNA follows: TGTGCCAGCAGGAACAGGGGGGAGGCCGGGGAGCTGTTTTTT.